The following is a TCR beta chain sequence with its context. The antigen is unknown. The V gene lost 5 bases and the J gene lost 8 bases, with 13 bases spanning the gap. Germline V gene sequence: CDR1 MGHRA, CDR2 YSYEKL. This CDR3 is 13 amino acids long. Each PCR replicate from the sorted subsets contained 150 to 200 ng DNA, which is about 30,000 T cell genomes. Here immunoSEQ multiplex PCR was the method, and the copy in TCRdb shows in-frame clones only, minus some. Here the sample spans some 2 million clones, roughly 94% being singletons. The data stem from a study of shared clonotypes between healthy human individuals. Whole-study context: Donors had three CD4 naive, three CD4 memory, two CD8 naive and one CD8 memory plate apiece.

Study-wide findings and caveats: Naive subsets tended to show greater estimated richness than memory subsets.

CD45RO-negative, CCR7-selected cells formed the naive CD8 fraction, which excluded terminally differentiated effector memory CD45RA+ cells. The donor cohort consisted entirely of Caucasian adults residing in Nashville, Tennessee. The rearrangement uses TRBV4-1 and TRBJ1-3; the D is unclear. Sequencing was carried out using naive CD8+ T cells sorted from blood. This sequence originates from a man aged 18 to 29 in good health. CDR3 region: CASSAYRGYTIYF. Written as DNA, the CDR3 is TGCGCCAGCAGCGCCTACAGAGGTTACACCATATATTTT.